These 29 T cell receptor beta chains originate from one sample sequenced in a study of graft-versus-host responses after intestinal transplantation. These receptors have no known antigen. TCRdb's copy holds only in-frame clones and misses some; the assay was immunoSEQ multiplex PCR. The sample consists of around 130,000 clones, more than 90% of them appearing once. Sequences were derived from unstimulated CD4+ T cells sorted from spleen or lymph node cells, sampled before intestinal transplant. The receptors originated from a human donor who received an intestinal transplant.

The rearrangement joins TRBV5-1 to TRBJ2-1; TRBD2 matches at 10 bases. Germline CDR1 reads SGHRS; CDR2 reads YFSETQ. This CDR3 has 18 amino acids. The junction had 12 bases not matched to a gene; V was cut back by 0 bases and J by 6 bases. Here the CDR3 reads CASSLGGRSSGGRNEQFF. The CDR3 DNA sequence: TGCGCCAGCAGCTTGGGGGGAAGGTCTAGCGGGGGACGCAATGAGCAGTTCTTC. The full variable domain, completed using reference TRBV5-1 and TRBJ2-1, is KAGVTQTPRYLIKTRGQQVTLSCSPISGHRSVSWYQQTPGQGLQFLFEYFSETQRNKGNFPGRFSGRQFSNSRSEMNVSTLELGDSALYLCASSLGGRSSGGRNEQFFGPGTRLTVL.

This rearrangement joins TRBV19 to TRBJ2-2; D remains unclear. CDR3 size: 17 residues. Germline CDR1 is LNHDA and CDR2 is SQIVND (reference sequence). V gave up 0 bases and J gave up 3 bases, with 14 bases separating them. The CDR3 DNA follows: TGTGCCAGTAGTATAGATTTCGGTGCCAGCTACACCGGGGAGCTGTTTTTT. Translation gives CASSIDFGASYTGELFF.

A single count supports this clone. The gene calls are TRBV5-4 and TRBJ2-5, with D possibly TRBD2 on 7 matching bases. CDR3 size: 15 residues. Trimming shortened V by 2 bases and J by 1 base, and 12 bases separated the two germline ends. Germline CDR1 and CDR2: SGHNT and YYREEE (reference sequence). The CDR3 DNA reads as TGTGCCAGCAGCTTAGGGGGGGGGTGCCAAGAGACCCAGTACTTC. Encoded protein: CASSLGGGCQETQYF.

This rearrangement joins TRBV9 to TRBJ1-4, with D unclear. This CDR3 has 15 residues. Germline V CDR1 and CDR2: SGDLS, YYNGEE. The V end lost 0 bases, the J end lost 0 bases, and 6 bases lay between the germline ends. The CDR3 nucleotides read TGTGCCAGCAGCGTAGGGTCCTCAACTAATGAAAAACTGTTTTTT. This sequence encodes CASSVGSSTNEKLFF. Supplemented by reference TRBV9 and TRBJ1-4, the full variable domain reads DSGVTQTPKHLITATGQRVTLRCSPRSGDLSVYWYQQSLDQGLQFLIQYYNGEERAKGNILERFSAQQFPDLHSELNLSSLELGDSALYFCASSVGSSTNEKLFFGSGTQLSVL.

V gene TRBV2 combines with J gene TRBJ2-7; possible D gene TRBD2, 6 bases. The germline V gene has CDR1 SNHLY and CDR2 FYNNEI. Between the trimmed V and J ends, which lost 8 bases and 1 base, there was a span of 12 bases. This CDR3 is 13 amino acids long. In DNA form, the CDR3 reads TGTGCCAGCGCGCTAGCGCAATCCTACGAGCAGTACTTC. This gives the protein CASALAQSYEQYF.

This sequence joins TRBV2 and TRBJ2-1, with TRBD2 identical over 9 bases. The CDR3 sequence is 18 residues long. V was clipped by 5 bases and J by 1 base; unmatched bases: 12. CDR1 and CDR2 from the germline V gene are SNHLY and FYNNEI. CDR3 bases: TGTGCCAGCAGTCCCGGTTGGGGCGGGGGGGCTTCCTACAATGAGCAGTTCTTC. It is translated as CASSPGWGGGASYNEQFF.

The rearrangement links TRBV19 to TRBJ2-2; a possible D gene is TRBD2 (6 bases). The V gene's germline CDR1 is LNHDA and CDR2 SQIVND (reference sequence). Deletions cut 3 bases from V and 5 bases from J, with 16 bases between. The CDR3 runs 16 residues. The CDR3 loop reads CASSMGWGDGTGELFF. The CDR3 region has the DNA TGTGCCAGTAGTATGGGTTGGGGGGATGGGACCGGGGAGCTGTTTTTT.

This chain connects TRBV4-1 to TRBJ1-2, with a possible D match to TRBD1 (5 bases). Germline CDR1 and CDR2: MGHRA and YSYEKL. This CDR3 has 13 residues. The V end was cut by 3 bases, the J end by 8 bases, with 13 bases between. CDR3 in DNA: TGCGCCAGCAGCCAGGGACCTCTAATCGGCTACACCTTC. Residues: CASSQGPLIGYTF.

J is TRBJ2-5 and V is TRBV6-1; tentative D call: TRBD1 (6 bases). The CDR3 is 13 residues long. Germline CDR1 MNHNS, CDR2 SASEGT. V was clipped by 10 bases and J by 5 bases, with 17 bases between them. The CDR3 DNA reads as TGTGCCAACTACAGGGCGGGCTGGGAGACCCAGTACTTC. Amino acid sequence: CANYRAGWETQYF.

The chain combines TRBV5-1 with TRBJ1-1; tentatively, D is TRBD1 (5 bases). Per the germline V gene, CDR1 is SGHRS and CDR2 is YFSETQ. The CDR3 is 14 amino acids. The V gene lost 3 bases and the J gene lost 2 bases, with 11 bases spanning the gap. The chain's CDR3 is CASSWGGSNTEAFF. The CDR3, as DNA: TGCGCCAGCAGCTGGGGGGGGTCCAACACTGAAGCTTTCTTT.

The rearrangement links TRBV21-1 to TRBJ2-3; the table names TRBD1, a call not compared with the DNA. TRBV21-1 is a pseudogene segment. The CDR3 runs 14 residues. The CDR3 sequence: CASSKRGQTDTQYF. CDR3 nucleotides: TGTGCCAGCAGCAAACGGGGACAGACAGATACGCAGTATTTT.

The CDR3 DNA reads TGTGCCAGCTCACCACCGGGGGCTGAAGCTTTCTTT. Translation: CASSPPGAEAFF. J is TRBJ1-1 and V is TRBV18; D might be TRBD1 (5 bases). CDR1 KGHSH and CDR2 LQKENI come from the germline V gene. This CDR3 region has 12 residues. V was cut by 0 bases and J by 6 bases, with 5 bases left in between.

V usage is TRBV27 and J usage is TRBJ2-7, with 14 bases that match TRBD2. V gave up 5 bases and J gave up 6 bases; unmatched junction bases: 9. This CDR3 has 16 residues. Germline V gives CDR1 MNHEY, CDR2 SMNVEV (reference sequence). CDR3 region: CASSLSTSGGAGEQYF. The CDR3 nucleotides are TGTGCCAGCAGTCTCTCGACTAGCGGGGGGGCGGGCGAGCAGTACTTC.

V usage is TRBV5-1 and J usage is TRBJ1-2; 8 bases match TRBD1. Germline V gene sequence: CDR1 SGHRS, CDR2 YFSETQ. The CDR3 has 13 residues. The V gene end was trimmed by 5 bases and the J gene end by 4 bases; junction bases not matched to a gene: 4. The CDR3 is CASSSGGGYGYTF. CDR3 coding DNA: TGCGCCAGCAGTTCAGGGGGCGGCTATGGCTACACCTTC.

The J gene is TRBJ1-2, the V gene TRBV10-3, with D perhaps matching TRBD1 (5 bases). The germline V gene has CDR1 ENHRY and CDR2 SYGVKD. This CDR3 has 14 residues. V lost 6 bases and J 0 bases, leaving 11 bases between the germline ends. CDR3: CAIRGPGTNYGYTF. Written as DNA, the CDR3 is TGTGCCATCAGGGGACCCGGCACTAACTATGGCTACACCTTC.

V is TRBV6-5 and J is TRBJ1-3; D not resolved. There are 13 residues in the CDR3. V shed 6 bases and J shed 0 bases, with 6 bases lying between them. Germline V gene data show CDR1 as MNHEY and CDR2 as SVGAGI. The CDR3 is CASRPNSGNTIYF. The CDR3 DNA sequence: TGTGCCAGCAGACCTAACTCTGGAAACACCATATATTTT.

This chain joins TRBV6-5 and TRBJ1-2, with 7 bases matching TRBD1. Germline values: CDR1 MNHEY, CDR2 SVGAGI. The V and J ends lost 6 bases and 6 bases, in that order; junction bases with no gene match: 7. CDR3 length equals 13 residues. The CDR3 coding sequence is TGTGCCAGCAGCGACAGGGTCGTTGATGGCTACACCTTC. It codes for CASSDRVVDGYTF.

This clone came up a few times. The V call is TRBV5-6, the J call TRBJ1-2, with D possibly matching TRBD1 (6 bases). Trimming removed 4 bases from V and 1 base from J, with 14 bases in between. Germline V gives CDR1 SGHDT, CDR2 YYEEEE. The CDR3 sequence is 15 residues long. Here the CDR3 reads CASSLRGGFNYGYTF. As DNA, the CDR3 is TGTGCCAGCAGCCTTAGGGGGGGATTTAACTATGGCTACACCTTC.

The rearrangement joins TRBV14 to TRBJ2-7, with D hard to call. V lost 3 bases and J lost 3, with 6 bases in between. The CDR3 spans 12 residues. Germline loops: CDR1 SGHDN, CDR2 FVKESK. CDR3 protein: CASSHSNYEQYF. For the CDR3, the DNA is TGTGCCAGCAGCCACAGCAACTACGAGCAGTACTTC.

CDR3: CATSRDMSETQYF. In nucleotides, the CDR3 is TGTGCCACCAGCAGAGATATGTCGGAGACCCAGTACTTC. The J gene is TRBJ2-5, the V gene TRBV15; D ambiguous. CDR1 LNHNV and CDR2 YYDKDF come from the germline V gene (reference sequence). The length of the CDR3 is 13 residues. The ends were cut back, 0 bases at V and 5 bases at J, with 7 bases in the middle.

J is TRBJ2-7 and V is TRBV6-1; the match to TRBD1 covers 7 bases. The CDR3 is made up of 14 amino acids. V gave up 6 bases and J gave up 0 bases; unmatched junction bases: 5. In germline, CDR1 is MNHNS, CDR2 SASEGT. CDR3 DNA sequence: TGTGCCAGCAGGAGGACAGGAGCCTCCTACGAGCAGTACTTC. This translates into CASRRTGASYEQYF.

CDR3 loop: CASSPRMSRGGDGYTF. Written as DNA, the CDR3 is TGTGCCAGCTCACCCCGTATGAGCAGGGGAGGGGATGGCTACACCTTC. This chain links TRBV18 with TRBJ1-2; D possibly corresponds to TRBD1 (6 bases). The V gene lost 3 bases and the J gene lost 6 bases, with 20 bases spanning the gap. The germline V gene has CDR1 KGHSH and CDR2 LQKENI. The CDR3 has 16 amino acids.

This clone has a handful of counts. This chain links TRBV6-5 with TRBJ2-5, with a weak D call TRBD1 (5 bases). Trimming left V 4 bases short and J 3 bases short, with 12 bases between. Germline lookup yields CDR1 MNHEY and CDR2 SVGAGI. This CDR3 contains 14 residues. The CDR3 sequence: CASSSPPTEETQYF. DNA of the CDR3: TGTGCCAGCAGTTCTCCACCGACAGAAGAGACCCAGTACTTC.

This chain uses TRBV18 with TRBJ1-2; TRBD1 aligns across 8 bases. The V gene's germline CDR1 is KGHSH and CDR2 LQKENI. The CDR3 length is 15 residues. After removal of 6 bases from V and 2 bases from J, the junction contained 8 bases not matched to a gene. The DNA for the CDR3 is TGTGCCAGCTCCCGCAGGGACAGGTTAAACTATGGCTACACCTTC. This sequence encodes CASSRRDRLNYGYTF.

This clone was seen a single time. The chain joins TRBV6-1 to TRBJ1-2; 7 nucleotides agree with TRBD1. Germline values: CDR1 MNHNS, CDR2 SASEGT. V gave up 6 bases and J gave up 3 bases; unmatched junction bases: 4. CDR3 size: 13 residues. The CDR3 coding sequence is TGTGCCAGCAGCCTCGACAGGGACTATGGCTACACCTTC. This gives the protein CASSLDRDYGYTF.

The chain employs TRBV6-5 and TRBJ1-4, with TRBD1 matching over 10 bases. This CDR3 has 13 amino acids. V was clipped by 6 bases and J by 7 bases; unmatched bases: 2. Germline CDR1 reads MNHEY; CDR2 reads SVGAGI. The CDR3 nucleotides are TGTGCCAGCAGCAGGACAGGGGGTGAAAAACTGTTTTTT. Amino acid sequence: CASSRTGGEKLFF.

The chain joins TRBV21-1 to TRBJ2-5; TRBD2 reflects the table's D call only, with no check against the DNA. TRBV21-1 is deemed a pseudogene. CDR3 length equals 16 residues. This chain's CDR3 is CASSKPPGGYQETQYF. DNA of the CDR3: TGTGCCAGCAGCAAACCCCCGGGGGGGTACCAAGAGACCCAGTACTTC.

The V and J genes are TRBV10-2 and TRBJ2-3; 16 positions match TRBD2. This CDR3 is 16 amino acids long. Germline loops: CDR1 WSHSY, CDR2 SAAADI. Trimming cost V 8 bases and J 0 bases; bases outside gene matches: 2. CDR3 bases: TGCGCCAGCGGGACTAGCGGGGGGGCTAGCACAGATACGCAGTATTTT. Its protein product is CASGTSGGASTDTQYF.

J is TRBJ2-1 and V is TRBV5-1; D possibly corresponds to TRBD2 (5 bases). V was shortened by 6 bases and J by 1 base, with 8 bases between the two germline ends. Germline V CDR1 and CDR2: SGHRS, YFSETQ. CDR3 length: 13 residues. For the CDR3, the DNA is TGCGCCAGCAACCCGGGATCCTACAATGAGCAGTTCTTC. It translates to CASNPGSYNEQFF.